This is a list of T cell receptor beta chains from one sample in a study of post-analysis software for immune sequencing data. TCRdb used MiXCR to reprocess the PCR reads, holding one entry per CDR3 protein. Of 380,000 or so distinct CDR3 sequences listed, less than 40% were seen once; the top ten hold roughly 13%. The source material was blood. These receptors originate from a girl aged 10-17 years with multiple sclerosis. CDR3s include the opening cysteine and the closing phenylalanine or tryptophan. D genes are given only for firm matches. Expanded clones are given a class, and other clones once, few, many or no size at all.

J gene | clone size | D gene | V gene | CDR3 protein | CDR3 DNA
TRBJ1-2 | . | . | TRBV7-9 | CASSLSGTDVYGYTF | TGTGCCAGCAGCCTAAGTGGGACCGACGTCTATGGCTACACCTTC
TRBJ2-7 | . | . | TRBV20-1 | CSAPGGSSYEQYF | TGCAGTGCCCCGGGCGGAAGCTCCTACGAGCAGTACTTC
TRBJ2-3 | once | . | TRBV12-3/TRBV12-4 | CASSFGMTTDTQYF | TGTGCCAGCAGTTTCGGGATGACCACAGATACGCAGTATTTT
TRBJ1-6 | few | . | TRBV6-6 | CASSYRDGSPLHF | TGTGCCAGCAGTTACAGGGATGGTTCACCCCTCCACTTT
TRBJ1-2 | . | TRBD1 | TRBV5-6 | CASKVRGQGDCTF | TGTGCCAGCAAGGTCCGCGGACAGGGTGACTGCACCTTC
TRBJ2-1 | . | . | TRBV6-2/TRBV6-3 | CASSYSGGLRSSYNEQFF | TGTGCCAGCAGTTACTCCGGGGGACTGAGGAGCTCCTACAATGAGCAGTTCTTC
TRBJ2-7 | few | . | TRBV4-2 | CASSQANGAEQYF | TGTGCCAGCAGCCAGGCAAACGGGGCCGAGCAGTACTTC
TRBJ2-1 | . | . | TRBV10-3 | CAIAPETGRTYNEQFF | TGTGCCATTGCACCCGAGACAGGGAGGACCTACAATGAGCAGTTCTTC
TRBJ2-3 | . | . | TRBV5-6 | CASSRAAWTVSTDTQYF | TGTGCCAGCAGCCGGGCAGCATGGACAGTAAGCACAGATACGCAGTATTTT
TRBJ2-1 | many | . | TRBV6-2/TRBV6-3 | CASSYQPGDEQFF | TGTGCCAGCAGTTACCAGCCTGGGGATGAGCAGTTCTTC
TRBJ1-1 | few | . | TRBV5-5 | CASSRGAGLNTEAFF | TGTGCCAGCAGCCGGGGGGCAGGGTTGAACACTGAAGCTTTCTTT
TRBJ2-3 | few | TRBD2 | TRBV6-1 | CASSTSGAGRTQYF | TGTGCCAGCAGTACTAGCGGGGCGGGGCGGACGCAGTATTTT
TRBJ2-7 | . | . | TRBV5-4 | CASTMDGYSYEQYF | TGTGCCAGCACCATGGACGGCTACTCCTACGAGCAGTACTTC
TRBJ2-3 | . | TRBD2 | TRBV9 | CASSLPAGSTDTQYF | TGTGCCAGCAGCCTCCCAGCGGGATCCACAGATACGCAGTATTTT
TRBJ2-3 | few | . | TRBV5-1 | CASEEVPGTQYF | TGCGCCAGCGAAGAAGTCCCGGGTACGCAGTATTTT
TRBJ2-6 | . | . | TRBV7-2 | CASSFEQIISSGANVLTF | TGTGCCAGCAGCTTCGAACAGATTATAAGCTCTGGGGCCAACGTCCTGACTTTC
TRBJ2-5 | . | TRBD1 | TRBV7-6 | CASSRQEGQEETQYF | TGTGCCAGCAGCCGACAAGAGGGACAGGAAGAGACCCAGTACTTC
TRBJ2-1 | once | TRBD2 | TRBV6-6 | CACSLLARFNEQFF | TGTGCCTGCAGTCTACTAGCGAGGTTCAATGAGCAGTTCTTC
TRBJ2-3 | few | . | TRBV7-7 | CASSQLSTGLDTQYF | TGTGCTAGCAGCCAGCTATCGACAGGCTTAGATACGCAGTATTTT
TRBJ2-1 | few | . | TRBV4-1 | CASSQDVKTNEQFF | TGCGCCAGCAGCCAAGATGTGAAGACCAATGAGCAGTTCTTC
TRBJ1-6 | . | TRBD1 | TRBV3-1 | CASSQDDRGNSPLHF | TGTGCCAGCAGCCAAGACGACAGGGGGAATTCACCCCTCCACTTT
TRBJ2-1 | . | . | TRBV6-2/TRBV6-3 | CASSYGGAVYNEQFF | TGTGCCAGCAGTTATGGGGGGGCCGTATACAATGAGCAGTTCTTC
TRBJ2-7 | . | . | TRBV14 | CASSQLLPGTGTHEQYF | TGTGCCAGCAGCCAGCTACTTCCGGGTACAGGGACCCACGAGCAGTACTTC
TRBJ2-1 | few | TRBD2 | TRBV7-8 | CASSPRLAGDFYNEQFF | TGTGCCAGCAGTCCCAGACTAGCGGGGGACTTCTACAATGAGCAGTTCTTC
TRBJ2-5 | few | . | TRBV7-2 | CASSSGSGDGETQYF | TGTGCCAGCAGCTCCGGGTCAGGGGATGGAGAGACCCAGTACTTC
TRBJ2-5 | . | . | TRBV5-5 | CASSWGRDRETQYF | TGTGCCAGCAGCTGGGGGAGGGACAGGGAGACCCAGTACTTC
TRBJ2-3 | . | . | TRBV12-3/TRBV12-4 | CASSFPGGTTDTQYF | TGTGCCAGCAGTTTCCCGGGGGGCACCACAGATACGCAGTATTTT